A selection of T cell receptor beta chains follows, all from one sample in a study of T cells in Graves' hyperthyroidism and ophthalmopathy. TCRdb redid the calling of the multiplex PCR reads with MiXCR, one entry per CDR3 protein. The profile shows about 380,000 distinct CDR3 sequences, about 13% of them singletons. Material: blood. These receptor sequences come from a man aged 30 to 45 with Graves' hyperthyroidism that later progressed to Graves' ophthalmopathy. Both conserved end residues are part of each CDR3. D genes are given only for firm matches. Rows may omit the clone size; those that give it use once, few, many or a size class.

d_gene	abundance	len	v_gene	j_gene	CDR3nt	CDR3aa
NA	many	14	TRBV7-6	TRBJ2-7	TGTGCCAGCAGCTTAGCTGCAGGCTCCTACGAGCAGTACTTC	CASSLAAGSYEQYF
TRBD2	few	16	TRBV18	TRBJ2-1	TGTGCCAGCTCACCAACCGGGACTAGTTTATACAATGAGCAGTTCTTC	CASSPTGTSLYNEQFF
NA	NA	14	TRBV5-4	TRBJ1-2	TGTGCCAGCAGCCAGATGGGACACTTCTATGGCTACACCTTC	CASSQMGHFYGYTF
TRBD1	NA	15	TRBV19	TRBJ2-5	TGTGCCAGTAGCCTTAGGACAGGGACACGCGAGACCCAGTACTTC	CASSLRTGTRETQYF
NA	many	15	TRBV5-1	TRBJ1-1	TGCGCCAGCCGGCGAGGAGTGCTCATGAACACTGAAGCTTTCTTT	CASRRGVLMNTEAFF
NA	NA	14	TRBV5-6	TRBJ1-1	TGTGCCAGCAGCCCGGACCCCCGGAACACTGAAGCTTTCTTT	CASSPDPRNTEAFF
TRBD1	few	13	TRBV6-1	TRBJ2-5	TGTGCCAGCACCGACAGGGTCCAAGAGACCCAGTACTTC	CASTDRVQETQYF
TRBD2	many	12	TRBV12-3/TRBV12-4	TRBJ2-1	TGTGCCAGCAGCCGAGCGGGGAATGAGCAGTTCTTC	CASSRAGNEQFF
NA	NA	19	TRBV6-2/TRBV6-3	TRBJ2-2	TGTGCCAGCAGTTACTCGTCACCCCTCAGCGCGGGGAACACCGGGGAGCTGTTTTTT	CASSYSSPLSAGNTGELFF
TRBD1	many	13	TRBV7-9	TRBJ1-4	TGTGCCAGCAGCCGACAGGGGAATGAAAAACTGTTTTTT	CASSRQGNEKLFF
TRBD1	few	17	TRBV5-4	TRBJ2-3	TGTGCCAGCAGCTTGGCCCTTGGACAGGGAGGCACAGATACGCAGTATTTT	CASSLALGQGGTDTQYF